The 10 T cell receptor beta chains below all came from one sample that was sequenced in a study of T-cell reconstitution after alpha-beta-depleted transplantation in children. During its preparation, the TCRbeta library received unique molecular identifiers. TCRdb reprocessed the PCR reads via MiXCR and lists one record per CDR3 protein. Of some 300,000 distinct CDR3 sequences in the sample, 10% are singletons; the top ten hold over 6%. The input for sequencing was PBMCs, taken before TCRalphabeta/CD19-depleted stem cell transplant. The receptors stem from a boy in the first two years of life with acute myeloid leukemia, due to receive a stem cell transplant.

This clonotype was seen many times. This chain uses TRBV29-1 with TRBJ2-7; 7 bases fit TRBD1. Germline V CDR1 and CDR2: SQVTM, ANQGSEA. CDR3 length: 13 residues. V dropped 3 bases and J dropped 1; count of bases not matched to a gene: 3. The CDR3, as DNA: TGCAGCGTTGAGAGGACAGGTTCCTACGAGCAGTACTTC. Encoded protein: CSVERTGSYEQYF.

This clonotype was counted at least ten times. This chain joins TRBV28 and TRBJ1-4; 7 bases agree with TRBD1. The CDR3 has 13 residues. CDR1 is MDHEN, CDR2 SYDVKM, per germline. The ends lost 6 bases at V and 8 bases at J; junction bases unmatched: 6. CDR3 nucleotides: TGTGCCAGCAGCTCGGGACAGAACGAAAAACTGTTTTTT. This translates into CASSSGQNEKLFF.

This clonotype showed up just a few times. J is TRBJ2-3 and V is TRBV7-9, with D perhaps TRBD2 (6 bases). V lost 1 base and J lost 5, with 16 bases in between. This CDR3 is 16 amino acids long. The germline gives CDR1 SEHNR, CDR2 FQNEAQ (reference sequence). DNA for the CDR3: TGTGCCAGCAGCTTAGATGGGGGGTTCGCGGAAGATACGCAGTATTTT. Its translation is CASSLDGGFAEDTQYF.

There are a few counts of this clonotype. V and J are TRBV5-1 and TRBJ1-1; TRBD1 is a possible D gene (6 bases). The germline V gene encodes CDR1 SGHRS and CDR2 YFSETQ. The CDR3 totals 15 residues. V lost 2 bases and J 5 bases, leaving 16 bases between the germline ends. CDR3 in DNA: TGCGCCAGCAGCTTTGTGGGATCACAGGGAACTGAAGCTTTCTTT. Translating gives CASSFVGSQGTEAFF.

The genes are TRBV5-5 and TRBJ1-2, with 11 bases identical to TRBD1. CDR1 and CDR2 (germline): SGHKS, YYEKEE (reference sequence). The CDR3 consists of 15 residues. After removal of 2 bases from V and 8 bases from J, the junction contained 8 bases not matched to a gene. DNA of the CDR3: TGTGCCAGCAGCTTCTCAGGACAGGGGGCGCAAGGCTACACCTTC. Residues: CASSFSGQGAQGYTF.

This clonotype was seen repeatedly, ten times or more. The CDR3 protein is CASSGGQGMGLANNEQFF. CDR3 coding DNA: TGCGCCAGCAGTGGGGGACAGGGGATGGGGCTAGCCAACAATGAGCAGTTCTTC. The chain is built from TRBV5-1 and TRBJ2-1, with 10 bases fitting TRBD1. Germline V gene data show CDR1 as SGHRS and CDR2 as YFSETQ. Unmatched junction bases numbered 16, after V lost 5 bases and J lost 5 bases. The CDR3 runs to 18 residues.

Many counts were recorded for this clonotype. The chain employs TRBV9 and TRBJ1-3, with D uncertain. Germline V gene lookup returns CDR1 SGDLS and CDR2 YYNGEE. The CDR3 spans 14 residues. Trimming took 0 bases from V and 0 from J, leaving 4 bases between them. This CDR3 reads CASSVGSSGNTIYF. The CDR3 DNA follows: TGTGCCAGCAGCGTAGGCAGCTCTGGAAACACCATATATTTT.

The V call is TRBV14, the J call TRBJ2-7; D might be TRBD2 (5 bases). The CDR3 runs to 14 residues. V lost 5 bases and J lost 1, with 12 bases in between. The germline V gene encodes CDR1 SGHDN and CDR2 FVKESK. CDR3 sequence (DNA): TGTGCCAGCAGCGAGGACTTTCTATCCTACGAGCAGTACTTC. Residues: CASSEDFLSYEQYF. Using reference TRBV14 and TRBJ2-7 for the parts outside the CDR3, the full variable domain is EAGVTQFPSHSVIEKGQTVTLRCDPISGHDNLYWYRRVMGKEIKFLLHFVKESKQDESGMPNNRFLAERTGGTYSTLKVQPAELEDSGVYFCASSEDFLSYEQYFGPGTRLTVT.

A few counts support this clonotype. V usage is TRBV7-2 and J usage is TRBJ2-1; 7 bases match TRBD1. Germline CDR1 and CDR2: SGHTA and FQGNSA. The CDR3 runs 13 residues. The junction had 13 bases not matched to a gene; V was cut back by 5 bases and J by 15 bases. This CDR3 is CASSDPGGPGGFF. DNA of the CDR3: TGTGCCAGCAGCGACCCGGGCGGGCCAGGGGGGTTCTTC. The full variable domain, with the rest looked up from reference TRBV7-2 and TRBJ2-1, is GAGVSQSPSNKVTEKGKDVELRCDPISGHTALYWYRQSLGQGLEFLIYFQGNSAPDKSGLPSDRFSAERTGGSVSTLTIQRTQQEDSAVYLCASSDPGGPGGFFGPGTRLTVL.

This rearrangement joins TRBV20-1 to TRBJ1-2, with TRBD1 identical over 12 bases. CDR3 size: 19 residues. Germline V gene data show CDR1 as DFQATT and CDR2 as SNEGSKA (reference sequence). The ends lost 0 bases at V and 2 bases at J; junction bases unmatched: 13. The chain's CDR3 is CSARDIPGGQGASNYGYTF. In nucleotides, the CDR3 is TGCAGTGCTAGAGATATCCCCGGGGGACAGGGGGCCTCCAACTATGGCTACACCTTC.